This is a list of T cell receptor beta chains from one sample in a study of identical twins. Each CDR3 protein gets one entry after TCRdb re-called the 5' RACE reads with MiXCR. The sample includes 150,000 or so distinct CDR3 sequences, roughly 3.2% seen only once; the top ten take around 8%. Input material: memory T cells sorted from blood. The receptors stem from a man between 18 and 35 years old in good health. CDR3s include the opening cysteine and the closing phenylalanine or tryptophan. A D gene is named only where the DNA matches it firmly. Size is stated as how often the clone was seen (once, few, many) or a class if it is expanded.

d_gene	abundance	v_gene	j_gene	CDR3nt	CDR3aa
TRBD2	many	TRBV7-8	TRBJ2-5	TGTGCCAGCAGCTTACTGGTGGGACTAGCGGAAGAGACCCAGTACTTC	CASSLLVGLAEETQYF
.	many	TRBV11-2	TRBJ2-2	TGTGCCAGCAGCCTGAGGTGGGGACCCGGGGCGAGGGAGCTGTTTTTT	CASSLRWGPGARELFF
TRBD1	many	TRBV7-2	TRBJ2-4	TGTGCCAGCAGCTCGGACAGGCTGGGAAACATTCAGTACTTC	CASSSDRLGNIQYF
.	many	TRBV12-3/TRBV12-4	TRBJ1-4	TGTGCCAGCAGGTACAATGAAAAACTGTTTTTT	CASRYNEKLFF
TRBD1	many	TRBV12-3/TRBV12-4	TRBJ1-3	TGTGCCAGCAGTTCTTCAGGGGGGGCAAACACCATATATTTT	CASSSSGGANTIYF
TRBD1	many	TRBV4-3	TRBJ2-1	TGCGCCAGCAGCCAAGAATATCGAACAGGGGGCGAAAATGAGCAGTTCTTC	CASSQEYRTGGENEQFF
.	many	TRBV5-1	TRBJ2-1	TGCGCCAGCAGCTTTGCGCGTAGGAACGGCGATGAGCAGTTCTTC	CASSFARRNGDEQFF
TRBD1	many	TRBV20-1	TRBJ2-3	TGCAGTGCTCATATTAGGACAGGGCTGGCAGATACGCAGTATTTT	CSAHIRTGLADTQYF
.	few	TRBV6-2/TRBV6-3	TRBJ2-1	TGTGCCAGCAGTTACAAACAGGGGATGCGGGGAGGAAATGAGCAGTTCTTC	CASSYKQGMRGGNEQFF
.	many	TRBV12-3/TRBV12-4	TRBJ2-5	TGTGCCAGCAGCGAAGAAACAGGAGTGACCCAGTACTTC	CASSEETGVTQYF
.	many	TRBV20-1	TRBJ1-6	TGCAGTGCGCCACAGGGCTTTAATTCACCCCTCCACTTT	CSAPQGFNSPLHF
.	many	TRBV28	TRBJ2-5	TGTGCCAGCGGTTTCTTGGCAGGGGCTATAGTGGAGACCCAGTACTTC	CASGFLAGAIVETQYF
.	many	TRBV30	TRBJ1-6	TGTGCCTGGAGTGTATCCGGGGGCGGTTCACCCCTCCACTTT	CAWSVSGGGSPLHF
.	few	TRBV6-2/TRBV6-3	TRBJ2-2	TGTGCCAGCAGCCAAACGGGACACCACACCGGGGAGCTGTTTTTT	CASSQTGHHTGELFF
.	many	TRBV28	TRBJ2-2	TGTGCCAGCAGTTTTGGGGGAATTGACACCGGGGAGCTGTTTTTT	CASSFGGIDTGELFF
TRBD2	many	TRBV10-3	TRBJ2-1	TGTGCCATCATGGGAGGGATCTCCTACAATGAGCAGTTCTTC	CAIMGGISYNEQFF
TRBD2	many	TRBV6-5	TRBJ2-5	TGTGCCAGCAGTTCCCTCGGGAGCGGGAGGCTTGAGACCCAGTACTTC	CASSSLGSGRLETQYF
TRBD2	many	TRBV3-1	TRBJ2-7	TGTGCCAGCAGCCAAGAGCGACTAGCGGGTGCCTACGAGCAGTACTTC	CASSQERLAGAYEQYF
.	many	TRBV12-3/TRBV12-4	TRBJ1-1	TGTGCCAGCAGTCCCGGGACTCGGGCTGAAGCTTTCTTT	CASSPGTRAEAFF
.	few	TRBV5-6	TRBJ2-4	TGTGCCAGCAGCTTGGCCCGGGGCGGGTCCGCCAAAAACATTCAGTACTTC	CASSLARGGSAKNIQYF
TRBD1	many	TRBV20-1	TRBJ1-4	TGCAGTGCTAGGTTGACAGGGTATGAAAAACTGTTTTTT	CSARLTGYEKLFF
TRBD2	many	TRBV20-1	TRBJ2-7	TGCAGTGCTAGAGATCTTCAGACTAGCGGCTCCTACGAGCAGTACTTC	CSARDLQTSGSYEQYF
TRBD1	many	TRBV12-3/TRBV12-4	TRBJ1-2	TGTGCCAGCAGTTTAAAGGGGGCGCTGGGCTACACCTTC	CASSLKGALGYTF
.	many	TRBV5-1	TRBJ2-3	TGCGCCAGCAGCCCCCCCTTAGCGGCGGGGTTAGATACGCAGTATTTT	CASSPPLAAGLDTQYF
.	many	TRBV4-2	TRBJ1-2	TGTGCCAGCAGCCAAGATCATCGGCAGGGTTCTGGCTACACCTTC	CASSQDHRQGSGYTF
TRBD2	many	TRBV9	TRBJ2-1	TGTGCCAGCAGCGGAACCGGGACTAGCGGGAGTTCCAGTTTCGGCAATGAGCAGTTCTTC	CASSGTGTSGSSSFGNEQFF
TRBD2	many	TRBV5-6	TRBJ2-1	TGTGCCAGCAGCTTGCCCCCGGGACTAGCGGGAGATGAGCAGTTCTTC	CASSLPPGLAGDEQFF
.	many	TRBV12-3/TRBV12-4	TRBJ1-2	TGTGCCAGCAGTTTACGGGGGGAAACTCATGGCTACACCTTC	CASSLRGETHGYTF
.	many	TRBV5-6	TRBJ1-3	TGTGCCAGCAGCTTGGCGTCCGGGAGCGGAAACACCATATATTTT	CASSLASGSGNTIYF
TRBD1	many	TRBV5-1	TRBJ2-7	TGCGCCAGCAGCCGGGGACAGGGGGACGACGAGCAGTACTTC	CASSRGQGDDEQYF
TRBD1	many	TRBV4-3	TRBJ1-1	TGCGCCAGCAGCCGGGACAGACGCACTGAAGCTTTCTTT	CASSRDRRTEAFF
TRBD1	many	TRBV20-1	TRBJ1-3	TGCAGTGCTAGACAAAGACAGGGCTCACCCTCTGGAAACACCATATATTTT	CSARQRQGSPSGNTIYF